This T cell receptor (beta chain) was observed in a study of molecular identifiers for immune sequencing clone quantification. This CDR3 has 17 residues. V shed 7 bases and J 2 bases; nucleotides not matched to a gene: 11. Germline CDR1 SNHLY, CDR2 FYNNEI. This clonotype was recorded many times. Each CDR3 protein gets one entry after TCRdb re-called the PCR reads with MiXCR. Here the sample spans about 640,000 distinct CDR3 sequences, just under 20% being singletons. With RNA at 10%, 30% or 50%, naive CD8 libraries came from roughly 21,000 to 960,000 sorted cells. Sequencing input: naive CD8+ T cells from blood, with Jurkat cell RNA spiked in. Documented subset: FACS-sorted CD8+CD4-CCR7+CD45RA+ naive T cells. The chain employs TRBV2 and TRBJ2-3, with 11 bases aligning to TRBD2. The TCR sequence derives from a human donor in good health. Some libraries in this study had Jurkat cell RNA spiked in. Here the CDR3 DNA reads TGTGCCAGCATGACTAGCGGGGCCTCCTCCGACACAGATACGCAGTATTTT. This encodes CASMTSGASSDTDTQYF.